The T cell receptor (beta chain) under discussion was sequenced for a study of blood T cell repertoires in COVID-19. Each participant's cohort was designated according to participant-reported clinical history. The assay was immunoSEQ multiplex PCR, and TCRdb's table has in-frame clones only and misses some. This table holds roughly 180,000 clones, about 85% found once. Looked up from germline, CDR1 is LGHDT and CDR2 is YNNKEL (reference sequence). This CDR3 has 13 amino acids. The ends lost 4 bases at V and 9 bases at J; junction bases unmatched: 5. This rearrangement joins TRBV3-1 (or the pseudogene TRBV3-2) to TRBJ2-1, with 8 bases that match TRBD2. Sequencing input: PBMCs or T cells enriched from blood (not recorded which). The sequence came from a woman aged 40 to 55 with acute COVID-19. The chain's CDR3 is CASSPGAGGEQFF. The CDR3 DNA sequence: TGTGCCAGCAGCCCTGGGGCGGGAGGTGAGCAGTTCTTC.